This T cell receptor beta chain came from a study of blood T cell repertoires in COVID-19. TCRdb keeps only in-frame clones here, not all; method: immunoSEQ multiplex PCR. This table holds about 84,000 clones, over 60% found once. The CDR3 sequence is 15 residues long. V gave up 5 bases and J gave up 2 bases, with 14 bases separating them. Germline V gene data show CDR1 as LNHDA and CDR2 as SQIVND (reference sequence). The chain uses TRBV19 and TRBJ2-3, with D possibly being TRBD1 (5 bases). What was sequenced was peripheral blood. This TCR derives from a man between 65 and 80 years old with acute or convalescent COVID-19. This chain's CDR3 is CASSLDIGPTDTQYF. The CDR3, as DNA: TGTGCCAGTAGTCTGGACATAGGCCCCACAGATACGCAGTATTTT.